A single TCR gamma chain is shown here with its context. Its cognate antigen is unknown. CDR1 and CDR2 from the germline V gene are GITISATS and ISYDGTV (reference sequence). Trimming took 0 bases from V and 10 from J; bases not matched to a gene: 6. There are 12 residues in the CDR3. The sample belongs to a study of Vδ1+ human thymocytes. RNA was extracted from the cells and then reverse transcribed. CDR3 amplicons came from multiplex PCR with pooled V-gene forward and constant-region reverse primers. TCRdb reanalyzed the multiplex PCR reads using CATT. Among tens of thousands of gamma-chain clones listed, 20% were seen once. The sorted cells were CD3+ Vdelta1+ Vdelta2- thymocytes from alphabeta-depleted thymus. Overall study findings and caveats: Highly polyclonal TRG and TRD repertoires with Gaussian CDR3 length distributions appeared in thymus. TRG sequences recurred across donors, whereas TRD sequences stayed essentially private. Unlike peripheral blood Vdelta1+ controls, thymic delta-chain sequences included about 20% Vdelta2 and few Vdelta3. The authors advised highly purified populations and single-cell validation.

The V gene is TRGV9, the J gene TRGJ1 or TRGJ2. The origin of this receptor is a boy in the first two years of life who had congenital heart surgery. What was sequenced was Vdelta1+ gamma-delta thymocytes from the thymus. Stated subset: FACS-sorted CD3+ TCRalphabeta- TCRVdelta1+ TCRVdelta2- thymocytes. CDR3 protein: CALWEVRLKKLF. As DNA, the CDR3 is TGTGCCTTGTGGGAGGTGCGGCTAAAGAAACTCTTT.